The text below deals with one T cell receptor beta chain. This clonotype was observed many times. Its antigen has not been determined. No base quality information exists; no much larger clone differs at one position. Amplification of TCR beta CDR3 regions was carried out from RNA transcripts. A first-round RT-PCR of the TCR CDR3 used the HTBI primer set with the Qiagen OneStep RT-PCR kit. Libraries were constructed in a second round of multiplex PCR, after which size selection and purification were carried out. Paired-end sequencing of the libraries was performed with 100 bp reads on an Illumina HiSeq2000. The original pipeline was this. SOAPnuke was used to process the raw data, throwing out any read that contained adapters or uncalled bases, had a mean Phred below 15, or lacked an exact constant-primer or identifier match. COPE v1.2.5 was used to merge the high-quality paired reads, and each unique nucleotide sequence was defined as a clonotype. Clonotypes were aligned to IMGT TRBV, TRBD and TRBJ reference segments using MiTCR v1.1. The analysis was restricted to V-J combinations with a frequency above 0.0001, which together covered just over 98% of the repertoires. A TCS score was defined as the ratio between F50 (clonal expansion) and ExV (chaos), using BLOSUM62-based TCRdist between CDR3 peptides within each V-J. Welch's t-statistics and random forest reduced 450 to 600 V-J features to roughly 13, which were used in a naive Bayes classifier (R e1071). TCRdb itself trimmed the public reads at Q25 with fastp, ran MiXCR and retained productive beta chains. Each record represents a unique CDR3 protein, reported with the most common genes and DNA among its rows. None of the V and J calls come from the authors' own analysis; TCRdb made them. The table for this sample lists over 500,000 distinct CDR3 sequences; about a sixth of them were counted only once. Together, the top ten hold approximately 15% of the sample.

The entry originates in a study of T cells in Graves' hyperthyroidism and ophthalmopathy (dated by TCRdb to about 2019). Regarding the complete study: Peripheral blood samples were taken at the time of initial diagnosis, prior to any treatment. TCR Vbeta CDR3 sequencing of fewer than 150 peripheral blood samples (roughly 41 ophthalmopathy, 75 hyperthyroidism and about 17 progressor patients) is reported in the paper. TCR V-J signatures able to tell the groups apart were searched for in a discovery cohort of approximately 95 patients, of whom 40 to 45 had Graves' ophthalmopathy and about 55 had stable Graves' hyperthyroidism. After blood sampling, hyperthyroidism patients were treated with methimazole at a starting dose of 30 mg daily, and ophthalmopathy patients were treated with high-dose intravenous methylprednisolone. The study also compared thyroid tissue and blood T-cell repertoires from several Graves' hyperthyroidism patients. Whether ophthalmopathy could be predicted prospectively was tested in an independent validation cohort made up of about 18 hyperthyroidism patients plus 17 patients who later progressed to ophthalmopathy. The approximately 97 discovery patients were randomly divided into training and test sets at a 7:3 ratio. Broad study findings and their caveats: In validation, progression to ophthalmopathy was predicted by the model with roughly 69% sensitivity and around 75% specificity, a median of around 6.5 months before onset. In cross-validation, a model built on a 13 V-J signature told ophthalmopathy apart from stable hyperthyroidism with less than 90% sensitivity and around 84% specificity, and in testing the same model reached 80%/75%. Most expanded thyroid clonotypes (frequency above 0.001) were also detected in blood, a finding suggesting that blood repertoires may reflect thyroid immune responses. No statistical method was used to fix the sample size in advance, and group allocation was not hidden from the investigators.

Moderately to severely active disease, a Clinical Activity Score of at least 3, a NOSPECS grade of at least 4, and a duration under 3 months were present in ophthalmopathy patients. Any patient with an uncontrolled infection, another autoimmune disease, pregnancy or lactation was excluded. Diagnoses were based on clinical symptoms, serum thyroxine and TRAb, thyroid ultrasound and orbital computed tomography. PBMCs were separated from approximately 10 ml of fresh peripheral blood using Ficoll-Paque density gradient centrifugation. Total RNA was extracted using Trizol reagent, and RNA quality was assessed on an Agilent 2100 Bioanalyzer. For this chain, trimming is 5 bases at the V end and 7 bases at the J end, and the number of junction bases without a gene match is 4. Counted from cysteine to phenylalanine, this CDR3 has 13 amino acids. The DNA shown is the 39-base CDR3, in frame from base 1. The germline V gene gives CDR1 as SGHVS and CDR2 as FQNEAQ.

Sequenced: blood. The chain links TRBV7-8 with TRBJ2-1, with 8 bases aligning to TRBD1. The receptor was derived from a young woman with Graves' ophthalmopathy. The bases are TGTGCCAGCAGCCAACAGGGGGAGAATGAGCAGTTCTTC. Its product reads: CASSQQGENEQFF.